This T cell receptor beta chain was sequenced in a study of T cells in Graves' hyperthyroidism and ophthalmopathy. Study-wide results and limits: In the analysis, a 13 V-J model separated ophthalmopathy from stable hyperthyroidism. Most clonotypes expanded in thyroid above 0.001 were likewise present in blood.

This clonotype was detected only once. Its antigen is not known. The TCR beta CDR3 regions underwent amplification using RNA transcripts as the source. HTBI primers were used for first-round RT-PCR of the TCR CDR3. TCRdb independently ran MiXCR on the multiplex PCR reads; one entry per CDR3 protein. The sample contains 600,000 or so distinct CDR3 sequences, roughly 15% of which appear only once. After removal of 6 bases from V and 8 bases from J, the junction contained 3 bases not matched to a gene. The CDR3 is 14 residues long. The germline V gene encodes CDR1 KGHDR and CDR2 SFDVKD. The receptor was derived from a woman in her fifties or sixties with Graves' ophthalmopathy. V and J are TRBV24-1 and TRBJ2-1; 13 bases agree with TRBD2. Source material: blood. The CDR3 sequence is CATSRTSGSDEQFF. The DNA for the CDR3 is TGTGCCACCAGTCGGACTAGCGGGAGTGATGAGCAGTTCTTC.